The 9 T cell receptor beta chains presented below share a single source sample, sequenced in a study of T cell repertoires in cytomegalovirus infection. No antigens are known for them. TCRdb used MiXCR to reprocess the reads, holding one entry per CDR3 protein. The sample lists 700,000 to 950,000 distinct CDR3 sequences, approximately 32% occurring once. The sequenced sample was cultured CD8+ T cells from PBMCs, obtained from culture after CMV antigen stimulation. Every receptor here comes from a human donor in good health (CMV status not recorded). Some clones in this sample may be carry-over from other donors' samples.

The genes are TRBV7-9 and TRBJ1-2, with D perhaps TRBD1 (6 bases). The CDR3 extends over 14 amino acids. The germline V and J ends were trimmed by 7 bases and 8 bases, with 20 bases remaining between them. Germline V gene data show CDR1 as SEHNR and CDR2 as FQNEAQ (reference sequence). The CDR3 region is CASTGASTREGYTF. The CDR3 bases are TGTGCCAGCACGGGGGCCTCTACGCGGGAAGGCTACACCTTC. Full variable domain (outside the CDR3, taken from reference TRBV7-9 and TRBJ1-2): DTGVSQNPRHKITKRGQNVTFRCDPISEHNRLYWYRQTLGQGPEFLTYFQNEAQLEKSRLLSDRFSAERPKGSFSTLEIQRTEQGDSAMYLCASTGASTREGYTFGSGTRLTVV.

The genes are TRBV12-3 or TRBV12-4 and TRBJ1-5, with D unclear. This CDR3 has 14 amino acids. The V end lost 4 bases, the J end lost 2 bases, and 9 bases lay between the germline ends. The CDR3, as DNA: TGTGCCAGCAGTTCACGGGGTCGCAATCAGCCCCAGCATTTT. Its protein product is CASSSRGRNQPQHF.

The chain links TRBV2 to TRBJ2-5; a weak D match, TRBD2 (6 bases). CDR1 and CDR2 (germline): SNHLY, FYNNEI. The length of the CDR3 is 14 residues. V lost 10 bases, J lost 4 bases, and 19 bases lay in between. The DNA for the CDR3 is TGTGCCACGCTCTTGGGACTGCCGAGAGAGACCCAGTACTTC. Translated: CATLLGLPRETQYF.

The chain has TRBV7-9 and TRBJ2-5, with 7 bases identical to TRBD2. V lost 5 bases to trimming and J lost 1 base; unmatched junction nucleotides: 10. The length of the CDR3 is 16 residues. Germline CDR1 and CDR2: SEHNR and FQNEAQ (reference sequence). CDR3 DNA sequence: TGTGCCAGCAGCGCCCGCAAAGCGGGGACCCAAGAGACCCAGTACTTC. This sequence encodes CASSARKAGTQETQYF. Drawing the rest from reference TRBV7-9 and TRBJ2-5, the complete variable domain is DTGVSQNPRHKITKRGQNVTFRCDPISEHNRLYWYRQTLGQGPEFLTYFQNEAQLEKSRLLSDRFSAERPKGSFSTLEIQRTEQGDSAMYLCASSARKAGTQETQYFGPGTRLLVL.

This clonotype has more than one count but fewer than ten. The CDR3: CASSVAGSHEQYV. CDR3 nucleotide sequence: TGTGCCAGCAGTGTCGCAGGCTCCCACGAGCAGTACGTC. The V call is TRBV2, the J call TRBJ2-7; D not certain. The germline CDR1 and CDR2 sequences are SNHLY and FYNNEI. There are 13 residues in the CDR3.

Remarks on this clonotype: Lacking the conserved final phenylalanine or tryptophan, this CDR3 likely reflects a read error. The chain joins TRBV7-9 to TRBJ2-3, with unresolved D. Trimming took off 5 bases at V and 6 bases at J, with 9 bases between the two ends. The CDR3 covers 12 residues. Germline CDR1 reads SEHNR; CDR2 reads FQNEAQ (reference sequence). The CDR3 reads CASSRDVDTQYL. CDR3 coding DNA: TGTGCCAGCAGCCGTGACGTCGATACGCAGTATCTT.

This clonotype showed up many times. The chain joins TRBV4-1 to TRBJ2-5; D is perhaps TRBD2 (7 bases). Trimming shortened V by 8 bases and J by 2 bases, and 15 bases separated the two germline ends. This CDR3 has 14 amino acids. Per germline, CDR1 MGHRA and CDR2 YSYEKL. The CDR3 is CASSQRGQQETQYF. DNA for the CDR3: TGCGCCAGCTCCCAGCGGGGACAACAAGAGACCCAGTACTTC.

This rearrangement joins TRBV12-3 or TRBV12-4 to TRBJ1-5; possible D gene TRBD1, 5 bases. V was cut by 1 base and J by 9 bases, with 10 bases left in between. The CDR3 length is 13 residues. CDR3 nucleotides: TGTGCCAGCAGTTTAGGGGACGTCGTGCCCCAGCATTTT. Encoded protein: CASSLGDVVPQHF.

Only a few counts were recorded for this clonotype. CDR3 sequence (DNA): TGTGCCAGCAGTATCCGGCGACAGGGTCTCTACAATGAGCAGTTCTTC. Translated, it gives CASSIRRQGLYNEQFF. The chain employs TRBV27 and TRBJ2-1; 7 nucleotides line up with TRBD1. Germline trimming cut 5 bases from V and 3 bases from J; bases unmatched to any gene: 10. Germline CDR1 is MNHEY and CDR2 is SMNVEV (reference sequence). The CDR3 has 16 amino acids.